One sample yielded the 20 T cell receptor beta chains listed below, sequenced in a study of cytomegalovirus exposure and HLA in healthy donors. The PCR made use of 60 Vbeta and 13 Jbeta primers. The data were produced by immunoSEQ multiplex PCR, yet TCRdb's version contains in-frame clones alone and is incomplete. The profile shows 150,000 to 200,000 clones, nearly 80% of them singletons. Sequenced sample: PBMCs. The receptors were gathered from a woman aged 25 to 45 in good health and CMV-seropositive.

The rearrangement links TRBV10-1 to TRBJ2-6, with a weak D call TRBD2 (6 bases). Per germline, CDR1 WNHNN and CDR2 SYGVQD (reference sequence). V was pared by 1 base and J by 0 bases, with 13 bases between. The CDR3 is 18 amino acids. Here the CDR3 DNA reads TGCGCCAGCAGTGAGTTTCAGGGAGGAAACTCTGGGGCCAACGTCCTGACTTTC. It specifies CASSEFQGGNSGANVLTF.

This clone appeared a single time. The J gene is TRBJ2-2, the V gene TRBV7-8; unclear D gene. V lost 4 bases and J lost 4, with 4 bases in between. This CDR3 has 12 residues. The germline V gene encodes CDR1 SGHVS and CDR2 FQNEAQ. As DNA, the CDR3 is TGTGCCAGCAGCTACTCCACCGGGGAGCTGTTTTTT. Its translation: CASSYSTGELFF. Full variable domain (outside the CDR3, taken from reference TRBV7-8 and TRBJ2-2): GAGVSQSPRYKVAKRGQDVALRCDPISGHVSLFWYQQALGQGPEFLTYFQNEAQLDKSGLPSDRFFAERPEGSVSTLKIQRTQQEDSAVYLCASSYSTGELFFGEGSRLTVL.

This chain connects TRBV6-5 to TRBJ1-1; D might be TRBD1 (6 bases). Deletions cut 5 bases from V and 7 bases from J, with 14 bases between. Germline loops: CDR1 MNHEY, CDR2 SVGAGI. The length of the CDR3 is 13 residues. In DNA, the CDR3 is TGTGCCAGCAGTAAATACAGGGCTTATGAAGCTTTCTTT. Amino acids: CASSKYRAYEAFF.

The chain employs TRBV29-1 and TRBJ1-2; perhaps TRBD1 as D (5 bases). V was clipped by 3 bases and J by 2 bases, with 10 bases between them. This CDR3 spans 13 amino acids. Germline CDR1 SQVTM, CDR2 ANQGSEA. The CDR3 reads CSVDWGTNYGYTF. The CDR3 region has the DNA TGCAGCGTTGATTGGGGCACAAACTATGGCTACACCTTC. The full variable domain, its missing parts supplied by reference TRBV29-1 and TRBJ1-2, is SAVISQKPSRDICQRGTSLTIQCQVDSQVTMMFWYRQQPGQSLTLIATANQGSEATYESGFVIDKFPISRPNLTFSTLTVSNMSPEDSSIYLCSVDWGTNYGYTFGSGTRLTVV.

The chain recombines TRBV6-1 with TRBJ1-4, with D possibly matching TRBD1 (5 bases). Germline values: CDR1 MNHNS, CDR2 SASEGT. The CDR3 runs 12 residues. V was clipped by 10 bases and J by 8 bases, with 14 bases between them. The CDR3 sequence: CATQRGSEKLFF. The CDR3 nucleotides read TGTGCCACTCAAAGGGGCAGCGAAAAACTGTTTTTT.

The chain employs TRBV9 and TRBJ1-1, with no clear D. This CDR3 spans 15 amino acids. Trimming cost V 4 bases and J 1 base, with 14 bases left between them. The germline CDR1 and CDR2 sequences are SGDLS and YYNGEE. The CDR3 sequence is CASSSRGDPNTEAFF. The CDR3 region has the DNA TGTGCCAGCAGCTCGCGGGGAGACCCGAACACTGAAGCTTTCTTT.

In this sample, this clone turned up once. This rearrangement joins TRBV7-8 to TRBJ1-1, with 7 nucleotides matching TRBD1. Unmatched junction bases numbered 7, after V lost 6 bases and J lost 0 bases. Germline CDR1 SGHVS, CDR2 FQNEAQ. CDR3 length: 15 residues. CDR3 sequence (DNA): TGTGCCAGCAGAAGCCAGGGGGGATTGAACACTGAAGCTTTCTTT. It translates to CASRSQGGLNTEAFF.

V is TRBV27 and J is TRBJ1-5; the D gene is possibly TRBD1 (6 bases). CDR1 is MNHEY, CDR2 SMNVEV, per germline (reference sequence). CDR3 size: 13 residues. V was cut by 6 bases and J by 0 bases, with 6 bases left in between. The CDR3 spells CASRGHSNQPQHF. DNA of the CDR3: TGTGCCAGCAGGGGACATAGCAATCAGCCCCAGCATTTT.

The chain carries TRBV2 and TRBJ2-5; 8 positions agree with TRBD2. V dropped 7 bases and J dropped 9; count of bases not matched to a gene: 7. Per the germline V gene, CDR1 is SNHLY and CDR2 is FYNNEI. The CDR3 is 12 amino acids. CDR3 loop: CASMGLEVAQYF. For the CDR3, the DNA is TGTGCCAGCATGGGACTAGAAGTTGCCCAGTACTTC.

The CDR3 reads CASIPGPGRGGETDTQYF. The CDR3 nucleotides read TGTGCCAGCATCCCCGGCCCCGGGAGGGGCGGGGAAACAGATACGCAGTATTTT. This rearrangement joins TRBV5-4 to TRBJ2-3; 8 bases align to TRBD2. V lost 6 bases to trimming and J lost 3 bases; unmatched junction nucleotides: 18. Per the germline V gene, CDR1 is SGHNT and CDR2 is YYREEE (reference sequence). The CDR3 runs 18 residues.

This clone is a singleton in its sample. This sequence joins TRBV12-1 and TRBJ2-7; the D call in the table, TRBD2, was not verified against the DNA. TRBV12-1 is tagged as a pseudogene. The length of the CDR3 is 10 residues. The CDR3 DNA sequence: TGTGCCAGCTCGAGTGGCGAGCAGTACTTC. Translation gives CASSSGEQYF.

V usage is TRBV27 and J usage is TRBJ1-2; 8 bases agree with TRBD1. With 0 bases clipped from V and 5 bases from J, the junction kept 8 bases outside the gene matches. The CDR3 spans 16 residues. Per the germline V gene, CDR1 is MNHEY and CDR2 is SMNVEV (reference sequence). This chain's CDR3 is CASSLSGTGLGYGYTF. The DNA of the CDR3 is TGTGCCAGCAGTTTATCCGGGACAGGCCTAGGGTATGGCTACACCTTC.

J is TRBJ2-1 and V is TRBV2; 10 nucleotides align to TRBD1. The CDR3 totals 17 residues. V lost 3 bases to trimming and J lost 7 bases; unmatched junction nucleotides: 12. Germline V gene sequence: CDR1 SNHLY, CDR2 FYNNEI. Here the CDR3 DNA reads TGTGCCAGCAGTGATCCAGACAGGGGGCCCGTTTTGAATGAGCAGTTCTTC. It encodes CASSDPDRGPVLNEQFF.

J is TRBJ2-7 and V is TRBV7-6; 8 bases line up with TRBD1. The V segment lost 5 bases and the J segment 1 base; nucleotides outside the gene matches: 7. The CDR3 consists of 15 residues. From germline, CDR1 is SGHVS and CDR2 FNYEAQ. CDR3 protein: CASSGSRTGSYEQYF. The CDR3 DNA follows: TGTGCCAGCAGCGGGTCTCGGACAGGGTCCTACGAGCAGTACTTC. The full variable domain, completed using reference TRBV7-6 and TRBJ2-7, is GAGVSQSPRYKVTKRGQDVALRCDPISGHVSLYWYRQALGQGPEFLTYFNYEAQQDKSGLPNDRFSAERPEGSISTLTIQRTEQRDSAMYRCASSGSRTGSYEQYFGPGTRLTVT.

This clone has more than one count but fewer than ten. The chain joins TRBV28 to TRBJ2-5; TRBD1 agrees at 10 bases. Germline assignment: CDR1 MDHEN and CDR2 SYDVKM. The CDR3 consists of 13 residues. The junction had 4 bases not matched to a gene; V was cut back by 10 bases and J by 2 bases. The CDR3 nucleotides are TGTGCCATCGAGGACAGGGGGCAAGAGACCCAGTACTTC. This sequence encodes CAIEDRGQETQYF.

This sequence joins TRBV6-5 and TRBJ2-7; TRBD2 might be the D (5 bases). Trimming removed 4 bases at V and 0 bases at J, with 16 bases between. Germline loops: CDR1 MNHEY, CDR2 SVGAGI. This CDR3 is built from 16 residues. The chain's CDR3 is CASSLLSGVVSYEQYF. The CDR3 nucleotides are TGTGCCAGCAGTTTATTGTCCGGGGTAGTCTCCTACGAGCAGTACTTC.

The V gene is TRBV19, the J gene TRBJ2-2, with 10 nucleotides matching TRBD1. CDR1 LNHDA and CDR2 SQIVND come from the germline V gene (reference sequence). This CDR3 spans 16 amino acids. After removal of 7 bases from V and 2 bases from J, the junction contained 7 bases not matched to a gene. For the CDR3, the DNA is TGTGCCAGTACTCCCGGGACAGGGGTTAACACCGGGGAGCTGTTTTTT. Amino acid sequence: CASTPGTGVNTGELFF.

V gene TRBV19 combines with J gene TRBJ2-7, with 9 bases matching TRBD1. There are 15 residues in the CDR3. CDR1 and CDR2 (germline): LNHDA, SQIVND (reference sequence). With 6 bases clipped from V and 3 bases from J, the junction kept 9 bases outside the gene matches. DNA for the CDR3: TGTGCCAGTAGAGTATCCGGGACAGGGATCTACGAGCAGTACTTC. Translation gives CASRVSGTGIYEQYF.

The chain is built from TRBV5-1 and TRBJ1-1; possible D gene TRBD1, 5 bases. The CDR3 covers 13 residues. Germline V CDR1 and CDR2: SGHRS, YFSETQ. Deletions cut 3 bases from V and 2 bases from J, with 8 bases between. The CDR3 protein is CASSSQGNTEAFF. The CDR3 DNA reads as TGCGCCAGCAGCTCCCAGGGTAACACTGAAGCTTTCTTT.

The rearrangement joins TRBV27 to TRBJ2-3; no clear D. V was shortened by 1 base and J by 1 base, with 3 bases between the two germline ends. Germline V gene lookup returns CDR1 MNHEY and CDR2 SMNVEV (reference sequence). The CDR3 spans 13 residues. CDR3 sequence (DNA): TGTGCCAGCAGTTTATGGCGCACAGATACGCAGTATTTT. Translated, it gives CASSLWRTDTQYF.